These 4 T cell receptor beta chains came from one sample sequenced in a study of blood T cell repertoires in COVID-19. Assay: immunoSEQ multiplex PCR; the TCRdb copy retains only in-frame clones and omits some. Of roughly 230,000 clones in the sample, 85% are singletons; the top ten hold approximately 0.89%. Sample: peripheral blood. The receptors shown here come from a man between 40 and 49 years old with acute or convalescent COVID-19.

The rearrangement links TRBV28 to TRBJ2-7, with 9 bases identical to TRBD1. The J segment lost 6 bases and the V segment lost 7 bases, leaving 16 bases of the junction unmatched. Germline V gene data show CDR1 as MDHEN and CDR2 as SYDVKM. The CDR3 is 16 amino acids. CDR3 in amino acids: CASTDQPGQGLLEQYF. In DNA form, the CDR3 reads TGTGCCAGCACCGACCAACCGGGACAGGGACTTCTCGAGCAGTACTTC.

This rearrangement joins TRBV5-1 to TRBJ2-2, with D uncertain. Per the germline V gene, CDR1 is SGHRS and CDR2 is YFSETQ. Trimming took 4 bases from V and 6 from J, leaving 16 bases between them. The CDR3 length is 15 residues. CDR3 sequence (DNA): TGCGCCAGCAGCGATCGTCCTAGTAACCCCGGGGAGCTGTTTTTT. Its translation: CASSDRPSNPGELFF.

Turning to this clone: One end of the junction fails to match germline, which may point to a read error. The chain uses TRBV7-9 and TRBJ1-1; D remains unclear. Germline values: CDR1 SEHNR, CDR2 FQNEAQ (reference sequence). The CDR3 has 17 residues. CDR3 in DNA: TGCGCCAGCAGCTCCCAACGGGGTAGGGAGAAGAACACTGAAGCTTTCTTT. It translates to CASSSQRGREKNTEAFF.

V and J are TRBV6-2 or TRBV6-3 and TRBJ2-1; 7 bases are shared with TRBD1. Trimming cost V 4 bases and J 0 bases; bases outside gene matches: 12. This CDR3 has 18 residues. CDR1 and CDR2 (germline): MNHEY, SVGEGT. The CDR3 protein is CASSFFPGQSYSYNEQFF. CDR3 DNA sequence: TGTGCCAGCAGTTTCTTTCCGGGACAGTCATACTCCTACAATGAGCAGTTCTTC.